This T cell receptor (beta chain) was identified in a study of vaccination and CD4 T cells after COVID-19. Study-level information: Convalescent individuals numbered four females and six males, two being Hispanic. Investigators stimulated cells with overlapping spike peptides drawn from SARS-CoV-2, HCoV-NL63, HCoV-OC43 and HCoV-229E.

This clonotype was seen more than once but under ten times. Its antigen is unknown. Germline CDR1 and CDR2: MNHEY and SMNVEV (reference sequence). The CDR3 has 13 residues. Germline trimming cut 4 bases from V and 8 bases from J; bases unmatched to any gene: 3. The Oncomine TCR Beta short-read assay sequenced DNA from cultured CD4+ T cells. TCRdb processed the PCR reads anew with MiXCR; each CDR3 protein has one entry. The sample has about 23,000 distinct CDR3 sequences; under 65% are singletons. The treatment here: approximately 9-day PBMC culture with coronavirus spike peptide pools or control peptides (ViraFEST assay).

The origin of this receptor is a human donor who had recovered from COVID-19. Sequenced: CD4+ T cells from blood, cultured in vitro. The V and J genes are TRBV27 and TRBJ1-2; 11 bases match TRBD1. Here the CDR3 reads CASSWDRGFGYTF. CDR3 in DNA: TGTGCCAGCAGTTGGGACAGGGGGTTCGGCTACACCTTC.